The present T cell receptor (beta chain) was sequenced within a study of blood T cell repertoires in COVID-19. The protocol was immunoSEQ multiplex PCR, while the TCRdb copy is restricted to in-frame clones and leaves out a portion. The sample records more than 200,000 clones, approximately 90% being singletons. The CDR3 consists of 17 residues. Germline V gene sequence: CDR1 LGHNA, CDR2 YSLEER. V dropped 1 base and J dropped 6 bases, with 19 bases sitting between them. The gene calls are TRBV4-3 and TRBJ2-1, with D unclear. The sequence was obtained from a man in his forties with acute or convalescent COVID-19. Sequencing was carried out using peripheral blood. CDR3 residues: CASSQAITFERFNEQFF. The CDR3 DNA sequence: TGCGCCAGCAGCCAAGCTATTACGTTCGAGCGTTTCAATGAGCAGTTCTTC.